This T cell receptor beta chain was obtained from a study of blood T cell repertoires in COVID-19. Clones were sequenced by immunoSEQ multiplex PCR, and TCRdb holds only the in-frame ones, with some missing. The sample holds about 370,000 clones, more than 75% seen once. This CDR3 spans 12 amino acids. V lost 3 bases and J lost 7; bases outside the gene matches: 0. CDR1 LGHDT and CDR2 YNNKEL come from the germline V gene (reference sequence). This TCR was sampled from a woman in her thirties with COVID-19, enrolled during active disease. The sequencing input was peripheral blood. This chain links TRBV3-1 (or the pseudogene TRBV3-2) with TRBJ1-2; 9 nucleotides align to TRBD1. CDR3 amino acids: CASSQDRGGYTF. The CDR3 coding sequence is TGTGCCAGCAGCCAGGACAGGGGTGGCTACACCTTC.